This TCR beta chain was sequenced during a study of T cell responses to AZD1222 COVID-19 vaccine. Turning to the study itself: Second doses that came at about 4 or about 12 weeks were put together. Regarding the study as a whole: Researchers report vaccine-associated CD4 TCRs spanning spike, with dominance at 160-218 and 743-854. Clonal diversity was possibly underestimated, and the donors were mostly white British, with more females. Sampling that yielded the repertoires occurred only after the peak T cell response.

CDR1 LGHDT and CDR2 YNNKEL come from the germline V gene (reference sequence). V shed 5 bases and J shed 5 bases, with 18 bases lying between them. The CDR3 spans 15 residues. As for this clone: Its antigen is currently unknown.

Repertoires were generated with immunoSEQ multiplex PCR, while TCRdb's copy carries only in-frame clones and drops some. The sample includes about 97,000 clones, roughly nine tenths of them seen just once. This receptor was obtained from an adult in good health. The material sequenced was peripheral blood, taken on day 0 of AZD1222 vaccination. V is TRBV3-1 (or the pseudogene TRBV3-2) and J is TRBJ1-1, with D tentatively TRBD1 (5 bases). CDR3 protein: CASSTNPERGTEAFF. DNA of the CDR3: TGTGCCAGCAGCACTAACCCGGAGAGGGGAACTGAAGCTTTCTTT.